These 28 T cell receptor beta chains originate from one sample sequenced in a study of blood T cell repertoires in COVID-19. Data came from immunoSEQ multiplex PCR; TCRdb stores just in-frame clones and leaves some out. The repertoire has 250,000 to 300,000 clones, roughly four fifths of them found once; the top ten carry approximately 4.3%. The sample taken for sequencing was PBMCs or T cells enriched from blood (not recorded which). Every receptor here comes from a man aged 25-45 years with acute COVID-19.

This rearrangement joins TRBV3-1 (or the pseudogene TRBV3-2) to TRBJ2-1, with D maybe TRBD2 (6 bases). The CDR3 spans 17 residues. In germline, CDR1 is LGHDT, CDR2 YNNKEL (reference sequence). V was trimmed by 3 bases and J by 0 bases, leaving 15 bases between them. The CDR3 here is CASSHPVGGSSYNEQFF. The CDR3 DNA reads TGTGCCAGCAGCCATCCGGTTGGGGGGAGCTCCTACAATGAGCAGTTCTTC.

The chain couples TRBV5-4 to TRBJ2-5; 11 bases are a match to TRBD2. CDR1 SGHNT and CDR2 YYREEE come from the germline V gene (reference sequence). With 0 bases clipped from V and 1 base from J, the junction kept 11 bases outside the gene matches. The CDR3 loop spans 19 amino acids. The CDR3 sequence: CASSLEGLTSGGGQETQYF. CDR3 coding DNA: TGTGCCAGCAGCTTGGAGGGTCTAACTAGCGGGGGAGGCCAAGAGACCCAGTACTTC.

The rearrangement links TRBV5-4 to TRBJ1-4; D gene unclear. V dropped 4 bases and J dropped 3 bases, with 10 bases sitting between them. Germline V gene lookup returns CDR1 SGHNT and CDR2 YYREEE (reference sequence). The length of the CDR3 is 14 residues. The chain's CDR3 is CASSDGMANEKLFF. The CDR3 DNA follows: TGTGCCAGCAGCGACGGGATGGCTAATGAAAAACTGTTTTTT.

This chain uses TRBV5-6 with TRBJ1-5; 7 bases line up with TRBD1. Germline V CDR1 and CDR2: SGHDT, YYEEEE. The length of the CDR3 is 15 residues. The V gene end was trimmed by 4 bases and the J gene end by 1 base; junction bases not matched to a gene: 5. This chain's CDR3 is CASSRKTGSNQPQHF. Written as DNA, the CDR3 is TGTGCCAGCAGCCGGAAGACAGGGAGCAATCAGCCCCAGCATTTT.

This clone was found a few times. CDR3 in DNA: TGTGCCAGCAGCTTCGACCGGGCCGGGGAGCTGTTTTTT. It encodes CASSFDRAGELFF. V usage is TRBV7-2 and J usage is TRBJ2-2, with no clear D. Trimming left V 3 bases short and J 6 bases short, with 8 bases between. Germline V gene sequence: CDR1 SGHTA, CDR2 FQGNSA. CDR3 length: 13 residues.

To note about this clone: A junction end diverges from the germline sequence, so it may reflect a read error. V gene TRBV7-7 combines with J gene TRBJ1-6, with D tentatively TRBD1 (5 bases). This CDR3 contains 16 residues. The germline CDR1 and CDR2 sequences are SSHAT and FNYEAQ (reference sequence). CDR3 sequence reads: CASSLERETDNSPLHF. For the CDR3, the DNA is TGTGCTAGCAGCTTAGAGCGGGAGACAGATAATTCACCCCTCCACTTT.

This clone was observed a handful of times. This CDR3 is CASSDVAGSSYNEQFF. In DNA, the CDR3 is TGTGCCAGCAGTGACGTAGCGGGGAGCTCCTACAATGAGCAGTTCTTC. This rearrangement joins TRBV25-1 to TRBJ2-1, with 8 bases matching TRBD2. The germline V gene encodes CDR1 MGHDK and CDR2 SYGVNS. The CDR3 runs to 16 residues. V trimming: 3 bases; J trimming: 0 bases; junction bases outside the gene matches: 4.

The chain links TRBV24-1 to TRBJ1-4; maybe TRBD1 (6 bases). Trimming left V 6 bases short and J 0 bases short, with 10 bases between. The germline V gene has CDR1 KGHDR and CDR2 SFDVKD. CDR3 length: 15 residues. The CDR3 loop is CATSLSGATNEKLFF. The CDR3 DNA follows: TGTGCCACCAGTCTCTCAGGGGCAACTAATGAAAAACTGTTTTTT.

CDR3 sequence reads: CASRGAGNTIYF. The CDR3 DNA reads TGTGCCAGCAGAGGGGCTGGAAACACCATATATTTT. This chain joins TRBV28 and TRBJ1-3; possibly TRBD1 for D (5 bases). This CDR3 spans 12 amino acids. Trimming stripped 6 bases from V and 2 bases from J, with 5 bases between. CDR1 and CDR2 (germline): MDHEN, SYDVKM.

This clone has more than one count but fewer than ten. J is TRBJ2-5 and V is TRBV11-2; D not resolved. This CDR3 is built from 14 residues. The V gene's germline CDR1 is SGHAT and CDR2 FQNNGV. V was clipped by 3 bases and J by 0 bases, with 8 bases between them. DNA for the CDR3: TGTGCCAGCAGCTTCGCAGGTAACCAAGAGACCCAGTACTTC. It codes for CASSFAGNQETQYF.

The chain uses TRBV7-2 and TRBJ2-5; 11 bases are shared with TRBD2. The germline V gene has CDR1 SGHTA and CDR2 FQGNSA. The CDR3 is 19 amino acids. Trimming cost V 5 bases and J 0 bases; bases outside gene matches: 14. DNA for the CDR3: TGTGCCAGCAGCAGTACCTCCGGGACTAGCGGATGGTACCAAGAGACCCAGTACTTC. It translates to CASSSTSGTSGWYQETQYF. Filled out from reference TRBV7-2 and TRBJ2-5, the complete variable domain reads GAGVSQSPSNKVTEKGKDVELRCDPISGHTALYWYRQSLGQGLEFLIYFQGNSAPDKSGLPSDRFSAERTGGSVSTLTIQRTQQEDSAVYLCASSSTSGTSGWYQETQYFGPGTRLLVL.

The V call is TRBV19, the J call TRBJ1-1; 7 bases align to TRBD1. J gave up 7 bases and V 6 bases, and 8 bases lay outside the gene matches. Germline CDR1 is LNHDA and CDR2 is SQIVND (reference sequence). This CDR3 contains 13 residues. The CDR3 DNA reads as TGTGCCAGTAGATTGGACAGGTCCGTTGAAGCTTTCTTT. This translates into CASRLDRSVEAFF.

The genes are TRBV4-3 and TRBJ2-1; 8 nucleotides line up with TRBD2. Trimming removed 3 bases from V and 0 bases from J; junction bases left unmatched: 7. This CDR3 comprises 17 residues. Germline CDR1 and CDR2: LGHNA and YSLEER. The CDR3 DNA is TGCGCCAGCAGCCAGGGAGCGGGAGTGAGCTCCTACAATGAGCAGTTCTTC. Its translation: CASSQGAGVSSYNEQFF.

J is TRBJ2-7 and V is TRBV27; 12 nucleotides line up with TRBD2. The CDR3 length is 16 residues. J lost 2 bases, V lost 4 bases, and 6 bases had no gene match. In germline, CDR1 is MNHEY, CDR2 SMNVEV (reference sequence). The CDR3 sequence is CASSSRTSGKAYEQYV. The CDR3 coding sequence is TGTGCCAGCAGTTCTCGGACTAGCGGGAAGGCCTACGAGCAGTACGTC.

The DNA of the CDR3 is TGCGCCAGCAGCCAAGATCGGGGGAGAGGCTACACCTTC. It codes for CASSQDRGRGYTF. V usage is TRBV4-1 and J usage is TRBJ1-2; D possibly corresponds to TRBD1 (5 bases). Germline loops: CDR1 MGHRA, CDR2 YSYEKL. There are 13 residues in the CDR3. Trimming cost V 0 bases and J 8 bases, with 10 bases left between them.

V usage is TRBV3-1 (or the pseudogene TRBV3-2) and J usage is TRBJ2-3, with 11 bases matching TRBD2. This CDR3 has 16 residues. Germline assignment: CDR1 LGHDT and CDR2 YNNKEL (reference sequence). V lost 4 bases and J lost 4; bases outside the gene matches: 7. CDR3 coding DNA: TGTGCCAGCAGCCCATGGACTAGCGGGTGGGCAGATACGCAGTATTTT. Its protein is CASSPWTSGWADTQYF.

The J gene is TRBJ1-1, the V gene TRBV7-9; tentatively, D is TRBD1 (5 bases). Trimming removed 5 bases at V and 5 bases at J, with 15 bases between. CDR1 is SEHNR and CDR2 is FQNEAQ in the germline V gene (reference sequence). The CDR3 contains 14 residues. CDR3 protein: CASSGGVLRTEAFF. The DNA for the CDR3 is TGTGCCAGCAGCGGGGGGGTACTACGTACTGAAGCTTTCTTT.

This clone was found once. The V gene is TRBV19, the J gene TRBJ2-1; the match to TRBD2 covers 10 bases. The V gene end was trimmed by 7 bases and the J gene end by 3 bases; junction bases not matched to a gene: 3. The CDR3 runs to 14 residues. Germline V lookup: CDR1 LNHDA, CDR2 SQIVND (reference sequence). The CDR3 loop is CASNLAGVYNEQFF. CDR3 bases: TGTGCCAGTAACCTAGCGGGAGTCTACAATGAGCAGTTCTTC.

This clone has at least ten counts. The same CDR3 is also encoded by other DNA sequences in this sample. The chain is built from TRBV5-1 and TRBJ2-7; D is unresolved. Trimming left V 0 bases short and J 4 bases short, with 8 bases between. The germline V gene has CDR1 SGHRS and CDR2 YFSETQ. The length of the CDR3 is 13 residues. The CDR3 sequence: CASSLGDTYEQYV. In nucleotides, the CDR3 is TGCGCCAGCAGCTTGGGCGACACATACGAGCAGTACGTC.

The J gene is TRBJ2-3, the V gene TRBV2; possible D gene TRBD1, 6 bases. V was shortened by 3 bases and J by 2 bases, with 12 bases between the two germline ends. The CDR3 runs to 15 residues. Looked up from germline, CDR1 is SNHLY and CDR2 is FYNNEI. The CDR3: CASSEVRGTTDTQYF. CDR3 bases: TGTGCCAGCAGTGAGGTCAGGGGTACCACAGATACGCAGTATTTT.

This chain links TRBV5-4 with TRBJ1-4, with a weak D call TRBD1 (6 bases). CDR3 length equals 15 residues. The germline V gene has CDR1 SGHNT and CDR2 YYREEE (reference sequence). V lost 0 bases and J 7 bases, leaving 13 bases between the germline ends. Here the CDR3 DNA reads TGTGCCAGCAGCTTGGAGAACAGGGATGGTGAAAAACTGTTTTTT. Translation: CASSLENRDGEKLFF. The full variable domain, rest sourced from reference TRBV5-4 and TRBJ1-4, is ETGVTQSPTHLIKTRGQQVTLRCSSQSGHNTVSWYQQALGQGPQFIFQYYREEENGRGNFPPRFSGLQFPNYSSELNVNALELDDSALYLCASSLENRDGEKLFFGSGTQLSVL.

In the case of this clone: At one end, the junction sequence differs from germline, possibly due to a read error. This chain connects TRBV5-1 to TRBJ1-3; D might be TRBD1 (5 bases). CDR3 length: 14 amino acids. The germline V gene encodes CDR1 SGHRS and CDR2 YFSETQ. The chain's CDR3 is CASRATNSGNTIYF. Here the CDR3 DNA reads TGTGCCAGCAGGGCCACTAACTCTGGAAACACCATATATTTT.

This clone appeared a few times. J is TRBJ1-5 and V is TRBV21-1. TRBV21-1 is a pseudogene segment. The CDR3 consists of 17 residues. In DNA form, the CDR3 reads TGTGCCAGCAGCCTTATCCGGGTGATAGGGACTTATCAGCCCCAGCATTTT. Translation: CASSLIRVIGTYQPQHF.

This clone has only one observation. V usage is TRBV28 and J usage is TRBJ2-7, with D tentatively TRBD1 (5 bases). V lost 5 bases and J lost 3, with 20 bases in between. This CDR3 has 16 amino acids. Germline loops: CDR1 MDHEN, CDR2 SYDVKM. The CDR3: CASSAIGQGTFYEQYV. CDR3 bases: TGTGCCAGCAGTGCAATCGGGCAGGGCACTTTCTACGAGCAGTACGTC.

The J gene is TRBJ2-1, the V gene TRBV7-3; 8 nucleotides agree with TRBD2. Germline CDR1 and CDR2: SGHTA and FQGTGA. The CDR3 runs 15 residues. J was trimmed by 9 bases and V by 5 bases; bases with no gene match: 12. For the CDR3, the DNA is TGTGCCAGCAGCCACCTGACGGGAGGGCCGGCTGAGCAGTTCTTC. Encoded protein: CASSHLTGGPAEQFF.

This rearrangement joins TRBV27 to TRBJ1-1; D not certain. CDR3 length: 14 residues. V was cut by 3 bases and J by 0 bases, with 8 bases left in between. The V gene's germline CDR1 is MNHEY and CDR2 SMNVEV (reference sequence). The CDR3 sequence: CASSLGLVNTEAFF. DNA of the CDR3: TGTGCCAGCAGTTTGGGTCTAGTGAACACTGAAGCTTTCTTT.

The chain carries TRBV3-1 (or the pseudogene TRBV3-2) and TRBJ1-5; D is unresolved. V lost 1 base to trimming and J lost 9 bases, with 16 bases between them. In germline, CDR1 is LGHDT, CDR2 YNNKEL (reference sequence). This CDR3 is built from 15 residues. CDR3 in amino acids: CASSQGSAAAWPQHF. The CDR3 DNA is TGTGCCAGCAGCCAAGGGAGTGCCGCAGCGTGGCCCCAGCATTTT.

This chain links TRBV27 with TRBJ2-1; maybe TRBD2 (6 bases). This CDR3 has 15 residues. CDR1 and CDR2 (germline): MNHEY, SMNVEV (reference sequence). V lost 2 bases and J lost 3, with 11 bases in between. For the CDR3, the DNA is TGTGCCAGCAGTTTAGCGGGACTGATCTACAATGAGCAGTTCTTC. Amino acids: CASSLAGLIYNEQFF.